The sequence of this T cell receptor (beta chain) was determined in a study of shared T cell receptors in the human thymus. Repertoires were generated with immunoSEQ multiplex PCR, while TCRdb's copy carries only in-frame clones and drops some. The table shows about 660,000 clones, with approximately 88% occurring only once. Trimming stripped 6 bases from V and 4 bases from J, with 14 bases between. This CDR3 comprises 14 residues. Germline CDR1 reads MNHEY; CDR2 reads SMNVEV (reference sequence). These data also formed part of another study, on human thymus T cells. That paper adds: Having corrective surgery for congenital heart defects, healthy Finnish infants were the ones who donated. Resections removed during corrective heart surgery provided the thymus tissue used. Across thymic and blood repertoires, the usage of V and J genes appeared to be biased. There were highly overlapping thymic repertoires among unrelated individuals, as related research reported.

This receptor was taken from a boy in the first two years of life with a congenital heart defect. The chain has TRBV27 and TRBJ2-3; TRBD1 might be the D (6 bases). The specimen was thymocytes. CDR3: CASSWGKGADTQYF. CDR3 nucleotides: TGTGCCAGCAGCTGGGGGAAGGGGGCAGATACGCAGTATTTT.